Listed here are 10 T cell receptor beta chains from one sample, sequenced in a study of T cell repertoires in cytomegalovirus infection. TCRdb passed the reads through MiXCR, listing each CDR3 protein once. This sample has roughly 200,000 distinct CDR3 sequences, with 17% found just once. Material: CD8+ T cells from PBMCs. All receptors come from a human donor in good health (CMV status not recorded). Some clones in this sample may be carry-over from other donors' samples.

This clonotype has just a few counts. This chain joins TRBV6-6 and TRBJ2-7; TRBD1 or TRBD2 may be the D gene (5 bases each). Trimming stripped 1 base from V and 1 base from J, with 11 bases between. Germline V gene sequence: CDR1 MNHNY, CDR2 SVGAGI (reference sequence). There are 15 residues in the CDR3. CDR3 DNA: TGTGCCAGCAGTTACTACCGGGACGAATCCTACGAGCAGTACTTC. It encodes CASSYYRDESYEQYF.

The V gene is TRBV7-9, the J gene TRBJ1-1; tentative D call: TRBD1 (6 bases). The CDR3 has 14 residues. With 4 bases removed from V and 5 bases from J, the gap between germline ends came to 14 bases. Germline V gene data show CDR1 as SEHNR and CDR2 as FQNEAQ (reference sequence). The CDR3: CASSYRAFGTEAFF. DNA of the CDR3: TGTGCCAGCAGCTACAGGGCTTTTGGGACTGAAGCTTTCTTT.

In this sample, this clonotype turned up a few times. This rearrangement joins TRBV7-9 to TRBJ2-6, with 11 positions matching TRBD2. Germline V CDR1 and CDR2: SEHNR, FQNEAQ (reference sequence). This CDR3 is built from 18 residues. J gave up 0 bases and V 4 bases, and 5 bases lay outside the gene matches. In nucleotides, the CDR3 is TGTGCCAGCAGCTCGACTAGCGGGGTCTTCTCTGGGGCCAACGTCCTGACTTTC. Protein: CASSSTSGVFSGANVLTF.

The CDR3 loop is CSARDRGTDGYTF. CDR3 sequence (DNA): TGCAGTGCTAGGGACAGGGGGACTGATGGCTACACCTTC. The chain uses TRBV20-1 and TRBJ1-2, with 10 bases aligning to TRBD1. Germline CDR1 DFQATT, CDR2 SNEGSKA (reference sequence). The J segment lost 6 bases and the V segment lost 3 bases, leaving 4 bases of the junction unmatched. CDR3 size: 13 residues.

V is TRBV28 and J is TRBJ2-3; D is unresolved. Germline CDR1 MDHEN, CDR2 SYDVKM. The CDR3 is made up of 14 amino acids. The V and J ends lost 3 bases and 2 bases respectively, with 9 bases between them. In DNA, the CDR3 is TGTGCCAGCAGTTTTGAAGGTACCACAGATACGCAGTATTTT. Its translation: CASSFEGTTDTQYF.

This clonotype was counted between two and nine times. This rearrangement joins TRBV6-6 to TRBJ2-3; no clear D gene. This CDR3 region has 14 residues. Germline values: CDR1 MNHNY, CDR2 SVGAGI (reference sequence). Trimming cost V 2 bases and J 5 bases, with 11 bases left between them. The CDR3 DNA sequence: TGTGCCAGCAGTTACGGGGAAGAACTAGATACGCAGTATTTT. Its translation is CASSYGEELDTQYF.

This chain connects TRBV6-2 or TRBV6-3 to TRBJ1-1; D perhaps matches TRBD1 (5 bases). V was trimmed by 5 bases and J by 6 bases, leaving 19 bases between them. The CDR3 is made up of 15 amino acids. Looked up from germline, CDR1 is MNHEY and CDR2 is SVGEGT. The CDR3 DNA is TGTGCCAGCAGTAATCGGACACTCCACGAACCTGAAGCTTTCTTT. It yields the protein CASSNRTLHEPEAFF.

This clonotype was recorded a few times. The CDR3 nucleotides read TGTGCCAGCTACAGGGACCGCGCAGATACGCAGTATTTT. Translation gives CASYRDRADTQYF. V usage is TRBV12-3 or TRBV12-4 and J usage is TRBJ2-3, with TRBD1 as a possible D gene (6 bases). The CDR3 runs 13 residues. Trimming pared 8 bases from V and 4 bases from J, leaving 13 bases between.

This clonotype has only a few counts. V usage is TRBV19 and J usage is TRBJ1-1; no firm D call. The V gene's germline CDR1 is LNHDA and CDR2 SQIVND (reference sequence). Trimming took 2 bases from V and 0 from J, leaving 13 bases between them. The CDR3 runs 16 residues. CDR3 sequence reads: CASSIPSSGLNTEAFF. CDR3 DNA: TGTGCCAGTAGTATACCCAGTTCCGGCTTGAACACTGAAGCTTTCTTT.

The J gene is TRBJ2-1, the V gene TRBV29-1; no firm D call. In germline, CDR1 is SQVTM, CDR2 ANQGSEA. The CDR3 spans 14 residues. Trimming stripped 0 bases from V and 2 bases from J, with 8 bases between. For the CDR3, the DNA is TGCAGCGTTGAAGACCCCACTCCCTACAATGAGCAGTTCTTC. Translating gives CSVEDPTPYNEQFF.